The clone carrying this T cell receptor beta chain was detected a few times. Antigen: not known. The data derive from a study of cytomegalovirus exposure and HLA in healthy donors. Regarding the study as a whole: TCR sequences were mostly rare, though some public TCRs occurred in many donors. Other equally common chains were less clonally expanded than HLA-associated TCR beta chains, a later analysis showed. In a later analysis, at a false discovery rate of 0.05, about 16,000 TCR beta sequences matched HLA alleles. Among the CMV-associated chains, three were confirmed in vitro as specific for CMV antigens.

PCR amplification relied on 60 Vbeta primers (plus 13 Jbeta primers). TCRdb's copy holds only in-frame clones and misses some; the assay was immunoSEQ multiplex PCR. Of roughly 190,000 clones detected, 80% appear once; the ten largest clones hold around 0.99%. Trimming took off 4 bases at V and 1 base at J, with 11 bases between the two ends. This CDR3 has 14 residues. The germline CDR1 and CDR2 sequences are MGHDK and SYGVNS. The sequenced sample consisted of PBMCs. This chain joins TRBV25-1 and TRBJ2-7; D is unclear. The clonotype was recovered from a woman aged 40 to 50 in good health and CMV-seronegative. CDR3 region: CASSVGLHSYEQYF. In DNA, the CDR3 is TGTGCCAGCAGTGTGGGCCTGCATTCCTACGAGCAGTACTTC.